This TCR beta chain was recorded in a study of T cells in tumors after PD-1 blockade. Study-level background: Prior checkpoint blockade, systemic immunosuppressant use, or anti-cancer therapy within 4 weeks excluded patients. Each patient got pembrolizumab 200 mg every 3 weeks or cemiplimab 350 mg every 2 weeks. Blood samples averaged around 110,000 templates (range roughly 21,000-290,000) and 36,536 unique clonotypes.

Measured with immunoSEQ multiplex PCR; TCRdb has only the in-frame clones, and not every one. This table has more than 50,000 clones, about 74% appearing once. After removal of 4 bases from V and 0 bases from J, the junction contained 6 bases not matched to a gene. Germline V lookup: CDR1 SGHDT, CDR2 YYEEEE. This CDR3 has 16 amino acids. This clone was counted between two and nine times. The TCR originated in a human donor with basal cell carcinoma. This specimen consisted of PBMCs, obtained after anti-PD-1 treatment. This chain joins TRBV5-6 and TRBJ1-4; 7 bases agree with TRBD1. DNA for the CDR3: TGTGCCAGCAGCGATCTCGGGACAGCAACTAATGAAAAACTGTTTTTT. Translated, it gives CASSDLGTATNEKLFF.